A selection of T cell receptor beta chains follows, all from one sample in a study of beta chain features in type 1 diabetes. The assay was immunoSEQ multiplex PCR, and TCRdb's table has in-frame clones only and misses some. Of 300,000 to 400,000 clones in the sample, around 10% are singletons; the top ten hold roughly 0.54%. The sample consisted of central memory CD4+ T cells from blood. These receptors came from a man aged 25 to 40 with type 1 diabetes. CDR3s include the opening cysteine and the closing phenylalanine or tryptophan. Each record gives: D gene, J gene, clone size, V gene, CDR3 DNA, CDR3 protein. A D gene is named only where the DNA matches it firmly. Some rows mark clone size as missing; the rest say once, few, many or name a class of expanded clone.

D: NA
J: TRBJ2-7
size: many
V: TRBV7-9
DNA: TGTGCCAGCAGCTTGCTTCGGTCCGGGGGAGAGCAGTACTTC
CDR3: CASSLLRSGGEQYF

D: NA
J: TRBJ2-1
size: NA
V: TRBV28
DNA: TGTGCCAGCAGTCTCGCCGGGGCCAGGAATGAGCAGTTCTTC
CDR3: CASSLAGARNEQFF

D: NA
J: TRBJ1-2
size: few
V: TRBV5-1
DNA: TGCGCCAGCAGCTCCAGGGGAAACTATGGCTACACCTTC
CDR3: CASSSRGNYGYTF

D: NA
J: TRBJ1-5
size: NA
V: TRBV2
DNA: TGTGCCAGCAGTGTTCGGGGGTTGAGGAATCAGCCCCAGCATTTT
CDR3: CASSVRGLRNQPQHF

D: TRBD2
J: TRBJ2-4
size: few
V: TRBV6-1
DNA: TGTGCCAGCAGTGAACGGCGGGGGGGTAGAGACATTCAGTACTTC
CDR3: CASSERRGGRDIQYF

D: NA
J: TRBJ2-2
size: NA
V: TRBV5-1
DNA: TGCGCCAGCAGCTTATATGGGGCGCGTGACACCGGGGAGCTGTTTTTT
CDR3: CASSLYGARDTGELFF

D: NA
J: TRBJ2-3
size: few
V: TRBV2
DNA: TGTGCCAGCAGTGCTTTGACCCTCCGGGATACGCAGTATTTT
CDR3: CASSALTLRDTQYF

D: TRBD1
J: TRBJ2-6
size: NA
V: TRBV29-1
DNA: TGCAGCGTCAAGACAGGGACTGGGGCCAACGTCCTGACTTTC
CDR3: CSVKTGTGANVLTF

D: NA
J: TRBJ2-3
size: NA
V: TRBV30
DNA: TGTGCCTGGAGTCGCGGAGGCACAGATACGCAGTATTTT
CDR3: CAWSRGGTDTQYF

D: NA
J: TRBJ2-1
size: NA
V: TRBV5-1
DNA: TGCGCCAGCACCCCAAGGGGGGGTTTAACCTACAATGAGCAGTTCTTC
CDR3: CASTPRGGLTYNEQFF

D: NA
J: TRBJ1-5
size: NA
V: TRBV28
DNA: TGTGCCAGCAGTTTGAGAACCTCCGGGTATCAGCCCCAGCATTTT
CDR3: CASSLRTSGYQPQHF

D: NA
J: TRBJ2-5
size: few
V: TRBV5-1
DNA: TGCGCCAGCAGCACCGGCCAAGAGACCCAGTACTTC
CDR3: CASSTGQETQYF

D: NA
J: TRBJ1-4
size: many
V: TRBV7-9
DNA: TGTGCCAGCAGCCCAGGGGCAGCCGGTGAAAAACTGTTTTTT
CDR3: CASSPGAAGEKLFF

D: NA
J: TRBJ2-2
size: many
V: TRBV7-9
DNA: TGTGCCAGCAGCCCCGGCGGCTACGCTAACACCGGGGAGCTGTTTTTT
CDR3: CASSPGGYANTGELFF

D: NA
J: TRBJ2-2
size: few
V: TRBV6-6
DNA: TGTGCCAGCAGTTACGGGACCCCCGAAGGGGAGCTGTTTTTT
CDR3: CASSYGTPEGELFF

D: TRBD1
J: TRBJ2-2
size: few
V: TRBV2
DNA: TGTGCCAGCGATAGGGACAGGGCGGGCACCGGGGAGCTGTTTTTT
CDR3: CASDRDRAGTGELFF

D: NA
J: TRBJ2-7
size: many
V: TRBV28
DNA: TGTGCCAGCATCCTTCCTGGGGGCTACGAGCAGTACTTC
CDR3: CASILPGGYEQYF

D: TRBD1
J: TRBJ2-3
size: NA
V: TRBV4-3
DNA: TGCGCCAGCAGCCCGGGACAGGGGTTTTTGCGGGATACGCAGTATTTT
CDR3: CASSPGQGFLRDTQYF

D: NA
J: TRBJ2-2
size: few
V: TRBV5-1
DNA: TGCGCCAGCAGACTACAGGGTGGGTCCACCGGGGAGCTGTTTTTT
CDR3: CASRLQGGSTGELFF

D: TRBD1
J: TRBJ2-1
size: NA
V: TRBV18
DNA: TGTGCCAGCTCACCCGGGACAGGGGTGAGCAATGAGCAGTTCTTC
CDR3: CASSPGTGVSNEQFF

D: NA
J: TRBJ2-5
size: NA
V: TRBV7-9
DNA: NA
CDR3: CASSLDWASGSDF

D: TRBD2
J: TRBJ2-1
size: few
V: TRBV11-1
DNA: TGTGCCAGCAGCCCCCGGAGCGGGGCCTCAGAGCAGTTCTTC
CDR3: CASSPRSGASEQFF

D: NA
J: TRBJ2-7
size: few
V: TRBV6-1
DNA: TGTGCCAGCAGTGAAGGTTGGGTGAGAGCTAGCGCGAACTACGAGCAGTACTTC
CDR3: CASSEGWVRASANYEQYF

D: TRBD2
J: TRBJ2-1
size: NA
V: TRBV2
DNA: TGTGCCAGCTCGGGACTAGCGGGATACAATGAGCAGTTCTTC
CDR3: CASSGLAGYNEQFF

D: TRBD1
J: TRBJ2-7
size: NA
V: TRBV4-2
DNA: TGTGCCAGCAGCCAAGAGTACGGGACAGATTCCTACGAGCAGTACTTC
CDR3: CASSQEYGTDSYEQYF

D: TRBD1
J: TRBJ2-5
size: few
V: TRBV7-2
DNA: TGTGCCAGCAGCAGCGGACAGGTAGAGACCCAGTACTTC
CDR3: CASSSGQVETQYF

D: NA
J: TRBJ2-1
size: few
V: TRBV23-1
DNA: TGCGCCAGCAGCCAAGAGGCGGTAGGCAACAATGAGCAGTTCTTC
CDR3: CASSQEAVGNNEQFF

D: TRBD1
J: TRBJ2-7
size: NA
V: TRBV6-5
DNA: TGTGCCAGCAGTTCCTACAGGGGCTACGAGCAGTACTTC
CDR3: CASSSYRGYEQYF

D: TRBD2
J: TRBJ2-5
size: few
V: TRBV7-2
DNA: TGTGCCAGCAGCCCCTTTTGGGGAGGGGAAGAGACCCAGTACTTC
CDR3: CASSPFWGGEETQYF

D: NA
J: TRBJ2-5
size: NA
V: TRBV11-2
DNA: TGCGCCAGCAGCCGGTCGTCTGTGGGTCAAGAGACCCAGTACTTC
CDR3: CASSRSSVGQETQYF

D: TRBD1
J: TRBJ2-7
size: NA
V: TRBV29-1
DNA: TGCAGCGTTGGAGGACAGGCTGGCTACGAGCAGTACTTC
CDR3: CSVGGQAGYEQYF

D: TRBD1
J: TRBJ2-7
size: few
V: TRBV11-2
DNA: TGTGCCAGCAGCACCCGACAGGGTGCCTACGAGCAGTACTTC
CDR3: CASSTRQGAYEQYF

D: NA
J: TRBJ2-1
size: NA
V: TRBV19
DNA: TGTGCCAGTAGTTTCCTCGGGAGACAAGTCAGTGAGCAGTTCTTC
CDR3: CASSFLGRQVSEQFF

D: NA
J: TRBJ2-7
size: NA
V: TRBV28
DNA: TGTGCCAGCAGTTTGGGGACCGCCGGGCAGTACTTC
CDR3: CASSLGTAGQYF

D: TRBD1
J: TRBJ2-1
size: few
V: TRBV4-3
DNA: TGCGCCAGCAGACAGGGGATGGGGAATGAGCAGTTCTTC
CDR3: CASRQGMGNEQFF

D: NA
J: TRBJ1-5
size: NA
V: TRBV7-2
DNA: TGTGCCAGCAGCTTCAGACGTTCCAATCAGCCCCAGCATTTT
CDR3: CASSFRRSNQPQHF

D: TRBD2
J: TRBJ2-2
size: many
V: TRBV28
DNA: TGTGCCAGCAGTTTACCTAGCGGGAGGCCAGGGGAGCTGTTTTTT
CDR3: CASSLPSGRPGELFF

D: TRBD1
J: TRBJ1-1
size: NA
V: TRBV29-1
DNA: TGCAGCGTTGTGGGGGACAGGGAGTACACTGAAGCTTTCTTT
CDR3: CSVVGDREYTEAFF

D: NA
J: TRBJ2-7
size: NA
V: TRBV2
DNA: TGTGCCAGCAGGTTCTTGCAGTCGTCGTCAGAAGTATACGAGCAGTACTTC
CDR3: CASRFLQSSSEVYEQYF

D: NA
J: TRBJ2-7
size: few
V: TRBV5-4
DNA: TGTGCCAGCAGCCCCCAGGGTCCACGCTACGAGCAGTACTTC
CDR3: CASSPQGPRYEQYF

D: NA
J: TRBJ2-1
size: NA
V: TRBV7-3
DNA: TGTGCCAGCAGCTCAGGAGGGTCGTACAATGAGCAGTTCTTC
CDR3: CASSSGGSYNEQFF

D: TRBD2
J: TRBJ2-7
size: NA
V: TRBV7-6
DNA: TGTGCCAGCAGCTTGGAGCGGGAGGTTGGTTACGAGCAGTACTTC
CDR3: CASSLEREVGYEQYF

D: NA
J: TRBJ1-1
size: NA
V: TRBV7-3
DNA: TGTGCCAGCAGCCCCTCCTGGGGGGCTAACACTGAAGCTTTCTTT
CDR3: CASSPSWGANTEAFF

D: NA
J: TRBJ1-2
size: many
V: TRBV2
DNA: TGTGCCAGCAGCACCCTGGCCGCTAACTATGGCTACACCTTC
CDR3: CASSTLAANYGYTF

D: NA
J: TRBJ2-1
size: NA
V: TRBV29-1
DNA: TGCAGCGTTGAAGATTCGGGTTTCGACAATGAGCAGTTCTTC
CDR3: CSVEDSGFDNEQFF

D: NA
J: TRBJ2-1
size: many
V: TRBV5-5
DNA: TGTGCCAGCAGCTTGGCCTTCGAGGACAATGAGCAGTTCTTC
CDR3: CASSLAFEDNEQFF

D: NA
J: TRBJ1-5
size: NA
V: TRBV7-9
DNA: TGTGCCAGCAGCTTATGGGGGAATAGCAATCAGCCCCAGCATTTT
CDR3: CASSLWGNSNQPQHF

D: NA
J: TRBJ2-1
size: NA
V: TRBV4-2
DNA: TGTGCCAGCAGCCAAGATGGGGGGGCAGTTATAACGCAGTTCTTC
CDR3: CASSQDGGAVITQFF

D: NA
J: TRBJ2-4
size: few
V: TRBV4-2
DNA: TGTGCCAGCAGCTTAACGGGGACCTCGAAGGGAAACATTCAGTACTTC
CDR3: CASSLTGTSKGNIQYF

D: TRBD1
J: TRBJ2-7
size: once
V: TRBV11-3
DNA: TGTGCCAGCAGCTTAGGGTCCGGGACAGGGAGTGACGAGCAGTACTTC
CDR3: CASSLGSGTGSDEQYF

D: TRBD1
J: TRBJ2-2
size: many
V: TRBV28
DNA: TGTGCCAGTTTATATGACAGGGTGGGCACCGGGGAGCTGTTTTTT
CDR3: CASLYDRVGTGELFF

D: TRBD2
J: TRBJ2-3
size: few
V: TRBV5-6
DNA: TGTGCCAGCAGCTTGGCGGCGGGAGGTTCAGATACGCAGTATTTT
CDR3: CASSLAAGGSDTQYF

D: TRBD1
J: TRBJ2-7
size: NA
V: TRBV4-1
DNA: TGCGCCAGCAGCCAAGAGCCCAGGGGGTTCTACGAGCAGTACTTC
CDR3: CASSQEPRGFYEQYF

D: NA
J: TRBJ1-5
size: NA
V: TRBV21-1
DNA: TGTGCCAGCAGCAAATATGGCAGGGGATTAGTTCAGCCCCAGCATTTT
CDR3: CASSKYGRGLVQPQHF

D: NA
J: TRBJ2-1
size: NA
V: TRBV12-2
DNA: TGTGCAAGTCGCTTCCTTACCGACTTGGGTCCTTACAATGAGCAGTTCTTC
CDR3: CASRFLTDLGPYNEQFF